Reported below is one T cell receptor beta chain. There are many counts of this clone. Its cognate antigen has yet to be identified. Per-base quality was not reported, and no clone a single base away is much larger than it. The library was generated by PCR. TCRdb lists the instrument as Illumina HiSeq 4000. High-throughput sequencing was used to profile the TCR beta-chain CDR3 region of each patient. Regarding the original processing steps: CDR3 differences across clinicopathological groups were used to build a classifier for discriminating distant-metastatic papillary thyroid cancer patients. Repertoire diversity was assessed with the Shannon index, and tumor-blood repertoire similarity with the Morisita-Horn index. Clones were called with MiXCR by TCRdb after fastp trimmed the public reads at Q25, and only in-frame beta chains were retained. Here the V and J calls rest on TCRdb's processing, not on the authors' analysis. Recorded for this sample are 30,000 or so clones; 25% to 35% of them occurred a single time. Together, the top ten hold approximately 30% of the sample.

This sample is drawn from a study of metastatic and nonmetastatic thyroid tumors (dated by TCRdb to 2019 to 2021). For context, the study as a whole: Repertoires were compared across peripheral blood and tumor or nodule tissue samples from malignant and benign thyroid patients. General findings and caveats noted by the study authors: In both blood and tumor samples, malignant tumors were reported to have significantly higher TCR beta diversity than benign nodules.

None of the patients had been given any treatment before thyroid surgery. The study retrospectively analysed patient clinical samples collected from the early 2010s to the late 2010s using T-cell receptor beta sequencing. The CDR3 measures 13 amino acids from cysteine to phenylalanine. Just CDR3 DNA is preserved here, 39 bases in frame from base 1. Trimming costs V 2 bases and J 2 bases, and their ends lie 8 bases apart. The germline V gene (reference sequence) yields GTSNPN for CDR1 and SVGIG for CDR2. The chain employs TRBV30 and TRBJ2-3, with the D call tentatively TRBD1 or TRBD2, each fitting 5 bases. The TCR originated in a female donor with papillary thyroid cancer or a benign thyroid nodule (not recorded which). Some clones in this sample may be carry-over from other donors' samples. The sequencing sample was made of blood. The bases read TGTGCCTGGAGTCGGGGCCTCACAGATACGCAGTATTTT. It encodes CAWSRGLTDTQYF.